The clone carrying this TCR beta chain was seen at least ten times. Antigen specificity is unknown. Unique molecular identifiers had been added to the TCR beta cDNA libraries. Input amounts of 1 to 10 million T cells were used. These gave about 500,000 cDNA molecules, so each molecule approximated one T cell. TCRdb reprocessed the PCR reads via MiXCR and lists one record per CDR3 protein. The sample has approximately 360,000 distinct CDR3 sequences; approximately 38% are singletons. Trimming took 3 bases from V and 3 from J, leaving 16 bases between them. Germline CDR1 LGHDT, CDR2 YNNKEL (reference sequence). There are 16 residues in the CDR3. This entry belongs to a study of post-analysis software for immune sequencing data. Study context: Courses of disease covered relapsing-remitting, secondary progressive and progressive-relapsing multiple sclerosis. Whole-study findings and limits: Relative to controls, patients had a few TRBV segments at higher frequency, with TRBV5-6, TRBV5-1 and TRBV20-1 among these. Strong co-clustering by F measure was seen for same-batch samples. Multiple sclerosis patients had significantly lower normalized Chao1 diversity than controls.

Sequences were obtained from blood. This receptor was obtained from a girl aged 5-17 years with multiple sclerosis. This chain uses TRBV3-1 with TRBJ2-3; possibly TRBD1 for D (6 bases). CDR3: CASSHLRDRNTDTQYF. CDR3 coding DNA: TGTGCCAGCAGCCATCTCCGCGACAGGAATACAGATACGCAGTATTTT.